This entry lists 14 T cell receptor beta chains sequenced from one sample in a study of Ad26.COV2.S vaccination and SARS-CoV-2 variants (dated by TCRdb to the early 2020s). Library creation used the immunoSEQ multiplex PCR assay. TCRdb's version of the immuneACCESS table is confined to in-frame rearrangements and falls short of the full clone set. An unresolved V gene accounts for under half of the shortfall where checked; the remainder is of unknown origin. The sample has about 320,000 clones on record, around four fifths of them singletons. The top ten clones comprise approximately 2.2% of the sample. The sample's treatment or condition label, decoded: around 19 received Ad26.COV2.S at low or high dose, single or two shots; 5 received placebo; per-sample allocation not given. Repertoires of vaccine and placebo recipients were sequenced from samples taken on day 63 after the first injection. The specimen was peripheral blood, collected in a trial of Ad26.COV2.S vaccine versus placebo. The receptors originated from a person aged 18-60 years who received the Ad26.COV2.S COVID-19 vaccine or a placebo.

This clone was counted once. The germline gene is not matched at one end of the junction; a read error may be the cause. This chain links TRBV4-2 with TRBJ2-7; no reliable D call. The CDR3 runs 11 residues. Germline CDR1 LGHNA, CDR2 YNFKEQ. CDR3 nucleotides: TGTGCCAGCAGCCAAGAATTATCTTGGGACTTC. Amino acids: CASSQELSWDF.

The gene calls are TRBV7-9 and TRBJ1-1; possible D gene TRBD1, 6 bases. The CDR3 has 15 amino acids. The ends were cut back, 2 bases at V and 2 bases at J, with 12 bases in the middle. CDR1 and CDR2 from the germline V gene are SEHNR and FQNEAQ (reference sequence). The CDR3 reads CASSLTGPYNTEAFF. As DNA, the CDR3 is TGTGCCAGCAGCTTAACAGGGCCTTACAACACTGAAGCTTTCTTT.

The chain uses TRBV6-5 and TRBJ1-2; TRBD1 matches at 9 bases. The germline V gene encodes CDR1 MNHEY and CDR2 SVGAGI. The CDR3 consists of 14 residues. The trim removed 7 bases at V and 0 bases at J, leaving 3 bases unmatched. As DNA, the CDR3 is TGTGCCAGCAACGACAGGGGGGCTAACTATGGCTACACCTTC. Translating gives CASNDRGANYGYTF.

This CDR3 is CASSLSGGAMHTQYF. The CDR3 DNA reads TGTGCCAGCAGCCTAAGCGGGGGGGCCATGCATACGCAGTATTTT. The chain links TRBV7-9 to TRBJ2-3; 10 bases fit TRBD2. The CDR3 spans 15 residues. J lost 7 bases, V lost 5 bases, and 9 bases had no gene match. The germline gives CDR1 SEHNR, CDR2 FQNEAQ (reference sequence). The variable domain in full, completed from reference TRBV7-9 and TRBJ2-3, reads DTGVSQNPRHKITKRGQNVTFRCDPISEHNRLYWYRQTLGQGPEFLTYFQNEAQLEKSRLLSDRFSAERPKGSFSTLEIQRTEQGDSAMYLCASSLSGGAMHTQYFGPGTRLTVL.

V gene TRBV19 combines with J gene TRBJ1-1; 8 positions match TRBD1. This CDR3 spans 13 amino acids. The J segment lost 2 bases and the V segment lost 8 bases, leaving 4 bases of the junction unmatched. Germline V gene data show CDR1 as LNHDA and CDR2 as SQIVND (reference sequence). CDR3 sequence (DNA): TGTGCCAGTTCCGCAGGGGGCAACACTGAAGCTTTCTTT. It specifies CASSAGGNTEAFF.

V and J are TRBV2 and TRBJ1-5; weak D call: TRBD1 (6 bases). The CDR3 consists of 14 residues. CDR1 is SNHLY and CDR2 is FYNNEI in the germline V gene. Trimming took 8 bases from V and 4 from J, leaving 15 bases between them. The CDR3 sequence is CASQGITSNQPQHF. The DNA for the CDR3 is TGTGCCAGCCAGGGGATCACGTCAAATCAGCCCCAGCATTTT.

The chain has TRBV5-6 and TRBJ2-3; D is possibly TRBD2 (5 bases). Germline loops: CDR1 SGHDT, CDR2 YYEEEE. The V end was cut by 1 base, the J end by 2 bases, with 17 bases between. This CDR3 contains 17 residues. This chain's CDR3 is CASSLYLRGRDTDTQYF. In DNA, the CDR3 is TGTGCCAGCAGCTTGTATTTACGGGGTCGGGACACAGATACGCAGTATTTT. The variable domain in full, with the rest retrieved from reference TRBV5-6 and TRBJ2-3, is DAGVTQSPTHLIKTRGQQVTLRCSPKSGHDTVSWYQQALGQGPQFIFQYYEEEERQRGNFPDRFSGHQFPNYSSELNVNALLLGDSALYLCASSLYLRGRDTDTQYFGPGTRLTVL.

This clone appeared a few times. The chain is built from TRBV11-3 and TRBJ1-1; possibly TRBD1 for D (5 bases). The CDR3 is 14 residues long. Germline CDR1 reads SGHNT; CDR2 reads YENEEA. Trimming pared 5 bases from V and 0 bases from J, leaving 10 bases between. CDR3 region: CASSLRALNTEAFF. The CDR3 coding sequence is TGTGCCAGCAGCCTCAGGGCATTGAACACTGAAGCTTTCTTT. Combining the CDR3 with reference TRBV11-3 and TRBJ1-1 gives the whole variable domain EAGVVQSPRYKIIEKKQPVAFWCNPISGHNTLYWYLQNLGQGPELLIRYENEEAVDDSQLPKDRFSAERLKGVDSTLKIQPAELGDSAVYLCASSLRALNTEAFFGQGTRLTVV.

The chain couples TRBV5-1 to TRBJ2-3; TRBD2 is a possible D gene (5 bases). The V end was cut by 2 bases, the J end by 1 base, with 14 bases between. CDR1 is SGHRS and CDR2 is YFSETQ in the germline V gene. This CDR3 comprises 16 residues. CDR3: CASSFGGAGGTDTQYF. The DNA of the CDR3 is TGCGCCAGCAGCTTTGGAGGCGCCGGCGGCACAGATACGCAGTATTTT.

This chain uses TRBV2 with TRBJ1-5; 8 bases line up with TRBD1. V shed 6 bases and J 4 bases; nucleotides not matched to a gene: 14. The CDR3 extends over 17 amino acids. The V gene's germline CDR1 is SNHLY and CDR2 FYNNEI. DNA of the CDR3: TGTGCCAGCAGGTCTAGGTCTCAGGGGGCAAGTAATCAGCCCCAGCATTTT. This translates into CASRSRSQGASNQPQHF.

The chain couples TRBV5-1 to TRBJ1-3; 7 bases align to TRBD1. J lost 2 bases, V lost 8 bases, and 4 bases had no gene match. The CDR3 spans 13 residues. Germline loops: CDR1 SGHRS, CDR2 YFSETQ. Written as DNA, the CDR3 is TGCGCCAGTGACAGGGTGACTGGAAACACCATATATTTT. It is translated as CASDRVTGNTIYF.

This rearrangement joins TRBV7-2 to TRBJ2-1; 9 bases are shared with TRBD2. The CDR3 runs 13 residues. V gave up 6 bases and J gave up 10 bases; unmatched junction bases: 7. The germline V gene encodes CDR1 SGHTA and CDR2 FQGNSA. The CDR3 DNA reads TGTGCCAGCAGGGGGACTAGCTGGTGGGAGCAGTTCTTC. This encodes CASRGTSWWEQFF.

CDR3 nucleotide sequence: TGTGCCAGCAGTGAACCGGGGGGAAAGACCCAGTACTTC. This gives the protein CASSEPGGKTQYF. V is TRBV6-1 and J is TRBJ2-5; 7 bases line up with TRBD2. The V segment lost 2 bases and the J segment 6 bases; nucleotides outside the gene matches: 3. The CDR3 contains 13 residues. Germline lookup yields CDR1 MNHNS and CDR2 SASEGT.

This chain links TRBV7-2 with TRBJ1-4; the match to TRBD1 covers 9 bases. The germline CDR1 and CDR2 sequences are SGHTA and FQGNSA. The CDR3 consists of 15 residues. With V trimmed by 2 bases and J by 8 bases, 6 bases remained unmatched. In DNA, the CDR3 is TGTGCCAGCAGCTTAAGGCCCGGGACAGGGGAAAAACTGTTTTTT. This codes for CASSLRPGTGEKLFF.